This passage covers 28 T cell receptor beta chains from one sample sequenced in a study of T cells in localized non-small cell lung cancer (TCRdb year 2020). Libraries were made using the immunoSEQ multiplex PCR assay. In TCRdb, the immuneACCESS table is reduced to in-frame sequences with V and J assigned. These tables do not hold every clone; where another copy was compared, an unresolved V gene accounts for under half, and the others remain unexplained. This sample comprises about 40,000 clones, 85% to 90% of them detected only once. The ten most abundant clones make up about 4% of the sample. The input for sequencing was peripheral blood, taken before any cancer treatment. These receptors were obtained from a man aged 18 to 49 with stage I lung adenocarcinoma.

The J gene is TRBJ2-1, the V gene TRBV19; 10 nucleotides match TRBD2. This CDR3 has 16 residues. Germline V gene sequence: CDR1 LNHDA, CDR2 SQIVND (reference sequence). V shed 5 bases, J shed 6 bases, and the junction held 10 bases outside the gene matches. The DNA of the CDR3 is TGTGCCAGTAGTCCGATTGGAGCGGGGGGGTTCAATGAGCAGTTCTTC. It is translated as CASSPIGAGGFNEQFF. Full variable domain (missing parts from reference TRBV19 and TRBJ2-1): DGGITQSPKYLFRKEGQNVTLSCEQNLNHDAMYWYRQDPGQGLRLIYYSQIVNDFQKGDIAEGYSVSREKKESFPLTVTSAQKNPTAFYLCASSPIGAGGFNEQFFGPGTRLTVL.

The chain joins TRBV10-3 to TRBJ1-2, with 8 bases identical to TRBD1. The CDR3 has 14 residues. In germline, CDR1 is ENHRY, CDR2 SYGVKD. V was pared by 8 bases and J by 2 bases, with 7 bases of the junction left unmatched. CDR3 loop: CAISERTGNYGYTF. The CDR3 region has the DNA TGTGCCATCTCCGAGAGGACAGGGAACTATGGCTACACCTTC.

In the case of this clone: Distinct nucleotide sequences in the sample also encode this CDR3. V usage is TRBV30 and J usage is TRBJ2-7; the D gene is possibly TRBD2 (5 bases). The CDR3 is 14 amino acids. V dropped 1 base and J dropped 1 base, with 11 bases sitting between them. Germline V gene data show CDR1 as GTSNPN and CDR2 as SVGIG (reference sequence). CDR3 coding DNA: TGTGCCTGGAGTGGAGGGTCGGGGTCCTACGAGCAGTACTTC. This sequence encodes CAWSGGSGSYEQYF.

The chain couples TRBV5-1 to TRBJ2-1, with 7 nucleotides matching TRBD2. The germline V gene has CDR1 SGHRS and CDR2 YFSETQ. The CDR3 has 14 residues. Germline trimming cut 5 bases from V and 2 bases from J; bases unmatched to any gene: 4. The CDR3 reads CASSRTSAYNEQFF. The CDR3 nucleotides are TGCGCCAGCAGTAGAACTAGCGCCTACAATGAGCAGTTCTTC. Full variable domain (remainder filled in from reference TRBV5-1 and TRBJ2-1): KAGVTQTPRYLIKTRGQQVTLSCSPISGHRSVSWYQQTPGQGLQFLFEYFSETQRNKGNFPGRFSGRQFSNSRSEMNVSTLELGDSALYLCASSRTSAYNEQFFGPGTRLTVL.

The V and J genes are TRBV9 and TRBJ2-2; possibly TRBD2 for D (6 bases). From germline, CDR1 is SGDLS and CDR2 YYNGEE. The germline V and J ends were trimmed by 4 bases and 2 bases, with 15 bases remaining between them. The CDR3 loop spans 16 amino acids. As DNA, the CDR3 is TGTGCCAGCAGCCCCCGGAGGGCGGGAAACACCGGGGAGCTGTTTTTT. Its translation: CASSPRRAGNTGELFF.

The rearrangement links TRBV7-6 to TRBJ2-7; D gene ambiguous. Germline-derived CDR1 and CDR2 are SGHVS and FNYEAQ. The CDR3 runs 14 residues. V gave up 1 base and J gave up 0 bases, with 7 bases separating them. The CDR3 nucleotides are TGTGCCAGCAGCTTAGGGGCAGACTCCTACGAGCAGTACTTC. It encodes CASSLGADSYEQYF.

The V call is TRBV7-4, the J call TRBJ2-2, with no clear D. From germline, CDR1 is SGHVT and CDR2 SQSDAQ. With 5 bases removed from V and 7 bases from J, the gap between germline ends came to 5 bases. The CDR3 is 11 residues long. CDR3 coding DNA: TGTGCCAGCAGCGTGCACGGGGAGCTGTTTTTT. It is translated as CASSVHGELFF.

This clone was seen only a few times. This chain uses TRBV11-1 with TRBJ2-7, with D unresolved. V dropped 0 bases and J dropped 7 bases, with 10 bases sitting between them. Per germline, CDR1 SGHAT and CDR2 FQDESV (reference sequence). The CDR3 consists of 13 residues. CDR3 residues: CASSLARLEEQYF. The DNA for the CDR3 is TGTGCCAGCAGCTTAGCTCGTTTGGAGGAGCAGTACTTC.

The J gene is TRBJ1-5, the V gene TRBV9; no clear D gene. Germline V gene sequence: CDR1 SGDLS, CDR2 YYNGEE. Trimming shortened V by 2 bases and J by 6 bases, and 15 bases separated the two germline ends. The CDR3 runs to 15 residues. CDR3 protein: CASSVTGPVAQPQHF. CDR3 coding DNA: TGTGCCAGCAGCGTTACGGGCCCGGTAGCTCAGCCCCAGCATTTT.

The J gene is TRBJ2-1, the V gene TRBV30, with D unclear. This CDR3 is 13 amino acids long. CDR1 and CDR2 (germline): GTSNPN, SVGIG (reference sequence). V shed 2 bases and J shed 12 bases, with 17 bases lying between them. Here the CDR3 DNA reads TGTGCCTGGAGTTCGGATTTGAGCATACGGCAGTTCTTC. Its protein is CAWSSDLSIRQFF.

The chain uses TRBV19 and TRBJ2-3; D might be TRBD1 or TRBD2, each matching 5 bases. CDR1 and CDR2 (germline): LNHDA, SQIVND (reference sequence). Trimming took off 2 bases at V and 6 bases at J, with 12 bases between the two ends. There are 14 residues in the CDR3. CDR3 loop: CASSIRGAGDTQYF. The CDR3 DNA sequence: TGTGCCAGTAGTATAAGAGGGGCTGGGGATACGCAGTATTTT.

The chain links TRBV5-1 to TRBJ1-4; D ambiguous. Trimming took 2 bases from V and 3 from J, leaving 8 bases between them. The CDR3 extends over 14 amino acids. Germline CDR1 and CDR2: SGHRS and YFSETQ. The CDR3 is CASSFDRSNEKLFF. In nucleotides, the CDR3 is TGCGCCAGCAGCTTCGACCGATCTAATGAAAAACTGTTTTTT. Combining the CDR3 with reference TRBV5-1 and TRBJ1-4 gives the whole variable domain KAGVTQTPRYLIKTRGQQVTLSCSPISGHRSVSWYQQTPGQGLQFLFEYFSETQRNKGNFPGRFSGRQFSNSRSEMNVSTLELGDSALYLCASSFDRSNEKLFFGSGTQLSVL.

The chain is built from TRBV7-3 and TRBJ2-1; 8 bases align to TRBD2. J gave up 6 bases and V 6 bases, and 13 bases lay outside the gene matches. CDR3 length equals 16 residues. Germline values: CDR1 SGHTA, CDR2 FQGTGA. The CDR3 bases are TGTGCCAGCAGGGTGGGGCTAGCGGGCCAAGGCAATGAGCAGTTCTTC. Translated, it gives CASRVGLAGQGNEQFF. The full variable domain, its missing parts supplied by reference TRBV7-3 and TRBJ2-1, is GAGVSQTPSNKVTEKGKYVELRCDPISGHTALYWYRQSLGQGPEFLIYFQGTGAADDSGLPNDRFFAVRPEGSVSTLKIQRTERGDSAVYLCASRVGLAGQGNEQFFGPGTRLTVL.

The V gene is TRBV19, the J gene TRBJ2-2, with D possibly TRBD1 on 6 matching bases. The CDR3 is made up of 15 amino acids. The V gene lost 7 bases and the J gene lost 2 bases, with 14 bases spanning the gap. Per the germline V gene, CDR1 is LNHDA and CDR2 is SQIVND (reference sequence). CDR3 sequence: CASIPRGLNTGELFF. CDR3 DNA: TGTGCCAGTATCCCCAGGGGCCTCAACACCGGGGAGCTGTTTTTT.

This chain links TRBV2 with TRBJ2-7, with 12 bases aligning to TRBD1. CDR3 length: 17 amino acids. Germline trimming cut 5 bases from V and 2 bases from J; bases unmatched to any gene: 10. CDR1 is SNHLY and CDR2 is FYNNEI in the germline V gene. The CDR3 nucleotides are TGTGCCAGCAGTAAGGGACAGGGGGCGAGTACTACCTACGAGCAGTACTTC. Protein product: CASSKGQGASTTYEQYF. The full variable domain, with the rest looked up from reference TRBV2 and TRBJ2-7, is EPEVTQTPSHQVTQMGQEVILRCVPISNHLYFYWYRQILGQKVEFLVSFYNNEISEKSEIFDDQFSVERPDGSNFTLKIRSTKLEDSAMYFCASSKGQGASTTYEQYFGPGTRLTVT.

DNA of the CDR3: TGTGCCTGGAACGAGGGGTTTGACTATGGCTACACCTTC. Translating gives CAWNEGFDYGYTF. This chain joins TRBV30 and TRBJ1-2; the D gene is possibly TRBD1 (5 bases). Germline-derived CDR1 and CDR2 are GTSNPN and SVGIG (reference sequence). The ends were cut back, 4 bases at V and 3 bases at J, with 12 bases in the middle. The CDR3 runs to 13 residues.

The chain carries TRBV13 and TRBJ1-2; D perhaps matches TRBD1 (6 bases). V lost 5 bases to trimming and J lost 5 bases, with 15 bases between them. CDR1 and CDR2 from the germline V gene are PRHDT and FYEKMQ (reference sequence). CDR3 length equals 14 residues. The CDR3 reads CASSPPDRGYGYTF. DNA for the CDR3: TGTGCCAGCAGCCCACCGGACAGAGGGTATGGCTACACCTTC.

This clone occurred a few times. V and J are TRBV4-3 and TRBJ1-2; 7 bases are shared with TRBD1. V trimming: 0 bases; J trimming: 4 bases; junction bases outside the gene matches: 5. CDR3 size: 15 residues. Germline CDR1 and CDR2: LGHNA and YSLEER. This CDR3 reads CASSQDWAGGYGYTF. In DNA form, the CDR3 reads TGCGCCAGCAGCCAAGATTGGGCAGGGGGCTATGGCTACACCTTC.

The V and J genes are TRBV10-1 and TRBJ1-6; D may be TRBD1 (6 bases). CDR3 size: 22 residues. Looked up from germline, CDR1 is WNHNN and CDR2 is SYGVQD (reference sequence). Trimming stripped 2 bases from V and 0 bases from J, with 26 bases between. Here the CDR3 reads CASSEKNPGHTDISSYNSPLHF. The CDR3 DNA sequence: TGCGCCAGCAGTGAGAAGAATCCGGGACACACAGATATTAGCTCCTATAATTCACCCCTCCACTTT.

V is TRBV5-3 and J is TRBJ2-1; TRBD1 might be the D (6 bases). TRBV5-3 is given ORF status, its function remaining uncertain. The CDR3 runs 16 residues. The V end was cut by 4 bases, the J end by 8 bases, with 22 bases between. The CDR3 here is CARSRTDSSKADEQFF. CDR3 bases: TGTGCCAGAAGCCGGACGGACAGCTCCAAGGCGGATGAGCAGTTCTTC.

DNA for the CDR3: TGTGCCAGCCGCGCTTTGAACGGGGTTTACACAGATACGCAGTATTTT. This sequence encodes CASRALNGVYTDTQYF. The chain links TRBV2 to TRBJ2-3; D is possibly TRBD2 (5 bases). From germline, CDR1 is SNHLY and CDR2 FYNNEI. There are 16 residues in the CDR3. V lost 8 bases, J lost 2 bases, and 20 bases lay in between.

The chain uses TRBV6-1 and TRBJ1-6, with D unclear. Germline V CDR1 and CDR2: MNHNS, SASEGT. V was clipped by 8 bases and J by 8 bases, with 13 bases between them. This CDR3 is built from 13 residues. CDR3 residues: CASDMGSDSPLHF. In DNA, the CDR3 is TGTGCCAGCGACATGGGCTCTGATTCACCCCTCCACTTT.

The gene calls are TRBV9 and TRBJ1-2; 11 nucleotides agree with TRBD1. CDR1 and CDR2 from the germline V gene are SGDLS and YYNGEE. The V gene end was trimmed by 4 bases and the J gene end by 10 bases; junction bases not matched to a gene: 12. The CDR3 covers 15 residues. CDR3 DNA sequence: TGTGCCAGCAGCCCGGCCGGGACAGGGGGTGATGACTACACCTTC. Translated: CASSPAGTGGDDYTF.

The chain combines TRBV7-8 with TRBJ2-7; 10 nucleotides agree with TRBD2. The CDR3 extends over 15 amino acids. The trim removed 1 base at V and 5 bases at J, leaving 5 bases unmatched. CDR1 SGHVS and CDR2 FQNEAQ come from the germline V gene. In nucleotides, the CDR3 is TGTGCCAGCAGCTTAGGTGCTAGCGGGGGTAACGAGCAGTACTTC. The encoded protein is CASSLGASGGNEQYF.

The CDR3 is CAGKLNTEAFF. As DNA, the CDR3 is TGTGCCGGGAAGTTGAACACTGAAGCTTTCTTT. The gene calls are TRBV30 and TRBJ1-1; D call uncertain. V was trimmed by 8 bases and J by 0 bases, leaving 7 bases between them. This CDR3 has 11 residues. Germline-derived CDR1 and CDR2 are GTSNPN and SVGIG (reference sequence).

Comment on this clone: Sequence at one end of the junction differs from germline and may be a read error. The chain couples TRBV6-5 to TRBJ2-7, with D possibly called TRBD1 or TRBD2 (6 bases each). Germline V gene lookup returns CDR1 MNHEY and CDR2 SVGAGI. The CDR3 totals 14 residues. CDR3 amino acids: CASRPRGPSSEQYF. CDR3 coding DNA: TGTGCCAGCAGACCCCGGGGGCCGTCCTCCGAGCAGTACTTC.

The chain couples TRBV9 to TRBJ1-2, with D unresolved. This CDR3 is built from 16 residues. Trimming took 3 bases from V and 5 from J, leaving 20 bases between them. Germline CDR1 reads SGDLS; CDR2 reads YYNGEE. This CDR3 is CASSALLDAGLYGYTF. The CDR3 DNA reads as TGTGCCAGCAGCGCCCTGCTCGATGCGGGATTATATGGCTACACCTTC.

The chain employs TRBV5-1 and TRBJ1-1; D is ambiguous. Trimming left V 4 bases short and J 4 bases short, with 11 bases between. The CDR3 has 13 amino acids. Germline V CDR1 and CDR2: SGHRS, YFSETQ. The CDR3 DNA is TGCGCCAGCAGCCCTATACCGGGCACTGAAGCTTTCTTT. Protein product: CASSPIPGTEAFF.